The source of this T cell receptor (beta chain) is a study of T cell repertoires and HLA-DP antigens. Amplification used primers for 54 TRBV and 13 TRBJ segments. Profiling relied on immunoSEQ multiplex PCR, and the TCRdb table lists in-frame clones only, not all of them. The top ten clones hold roughly 51% of a sample with 1,500 or so clones, about two thirds of them seen once. Germline CDR1 SGHTA, CDR2 FQGNSA. Trimming cost V 5 bases and J 1 base, with 8 bases left between them. The CDR3 spans 13 residues. After around 15 days' expansion, CD4+ cells were restimulated about 25 h with HeLa expressing allogeneic DPB1. Stimulation used HeLa cells expressing transduced HLA-DPA1/DPB1, HLA-DM, invariant chain and CD80. CD4+ cells were cocultured 3:1 with 100 Gy-irradiated HeLa cells plus 50 U/mL IL-2.

The rearrangement joins TRBV7-2 to TRBJ1-1, with no clear D. This TCR derives from a man in his 60s in good health and CMV-seronegative. Sequencing was performed on CD137- CD4+ T cells from cultured PBMCs. The CDR3 spells CASSTSGNTEAFF. The CDR3 DNA reads TGTGCCAGCAGCACCTCTGGGAACACTGAAGCTTTCTTT.